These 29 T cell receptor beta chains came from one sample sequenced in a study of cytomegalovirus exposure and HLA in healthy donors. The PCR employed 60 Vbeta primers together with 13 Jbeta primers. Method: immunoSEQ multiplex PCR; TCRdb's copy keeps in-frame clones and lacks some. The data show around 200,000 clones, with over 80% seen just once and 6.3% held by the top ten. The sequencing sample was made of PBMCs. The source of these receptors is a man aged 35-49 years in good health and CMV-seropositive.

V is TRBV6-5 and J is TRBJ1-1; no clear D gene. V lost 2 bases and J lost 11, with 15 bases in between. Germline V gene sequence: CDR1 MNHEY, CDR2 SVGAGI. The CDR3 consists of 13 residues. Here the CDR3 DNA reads TGTGCCAGCAGTTACCAGGAAAGGTCGGCGGCTTTCTTT. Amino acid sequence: CASSYQERSAAFF.

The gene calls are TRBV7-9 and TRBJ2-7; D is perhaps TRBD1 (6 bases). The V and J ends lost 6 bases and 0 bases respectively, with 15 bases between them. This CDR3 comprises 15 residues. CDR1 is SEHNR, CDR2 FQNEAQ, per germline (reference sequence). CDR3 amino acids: CASRPGTRVSYEQYF. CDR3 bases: TGTGCCAGCAGACCCGGGACACGGGTCTCCTACGAGCAGTACTTC.

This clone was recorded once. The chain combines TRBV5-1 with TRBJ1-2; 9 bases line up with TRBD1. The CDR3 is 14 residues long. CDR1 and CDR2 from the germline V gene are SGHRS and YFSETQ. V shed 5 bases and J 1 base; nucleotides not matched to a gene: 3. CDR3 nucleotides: TGCGCCAGCAGGACGGGACAGGGTAACTATGGCTACACCTTC. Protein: CASRTGQGNYGYTF.

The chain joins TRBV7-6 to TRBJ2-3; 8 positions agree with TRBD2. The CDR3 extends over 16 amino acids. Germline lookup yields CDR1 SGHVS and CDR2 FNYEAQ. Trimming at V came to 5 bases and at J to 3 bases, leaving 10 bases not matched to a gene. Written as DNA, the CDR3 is TGTGCCAGCAGCCTGGACCCGGGGGGGTTGACAGATACGCAGTATTTT. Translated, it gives CASSLDPGGLTDTQYF.

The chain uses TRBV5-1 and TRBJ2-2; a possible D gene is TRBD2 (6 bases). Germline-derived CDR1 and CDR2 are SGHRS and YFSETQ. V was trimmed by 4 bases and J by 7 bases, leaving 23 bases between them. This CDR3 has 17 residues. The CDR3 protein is CASSQYRTAGRDGELFF. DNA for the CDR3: TGCGCCAGCAGCCAATATAGGACGGCCGGGCGGGACGGGGAGCTGTTTTTT.

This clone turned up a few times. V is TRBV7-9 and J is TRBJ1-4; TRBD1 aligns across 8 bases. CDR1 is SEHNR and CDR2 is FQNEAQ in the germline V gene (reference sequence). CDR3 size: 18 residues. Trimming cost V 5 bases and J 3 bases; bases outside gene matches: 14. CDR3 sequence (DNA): TGTGCCAGCAGCCCGACAGGGGCGGTGGGAGCGTCTAATGAAAAACTGTTTTTT. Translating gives CASSPTGAVGASNEKLFF. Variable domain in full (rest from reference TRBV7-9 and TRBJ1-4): DTGVSQNPRHKITKRGQNVTFRCDPISEHNRLYWYRQTLGQGPEFLTYFQNEAQLEKSRLLSDRFSAERPKGSFSTLEIQRTEQGDSAMYLCASSPTGAVGASNEKLFFGSGTQLSVL.

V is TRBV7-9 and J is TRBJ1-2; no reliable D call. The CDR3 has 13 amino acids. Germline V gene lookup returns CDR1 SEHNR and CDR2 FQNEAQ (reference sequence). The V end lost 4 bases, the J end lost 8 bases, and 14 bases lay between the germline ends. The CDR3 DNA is TGTGCCAGCAGCTACCAGACGGGATGGGGCTACACCTTC. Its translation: CASSYQTGWGYTF.

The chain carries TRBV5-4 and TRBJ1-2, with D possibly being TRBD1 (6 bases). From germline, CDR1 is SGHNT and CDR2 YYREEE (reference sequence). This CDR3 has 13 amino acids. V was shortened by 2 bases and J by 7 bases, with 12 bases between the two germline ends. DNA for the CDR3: TGTGCCAGCAGCTTCGGGGGGGCCGCTGGCTACACCTTC. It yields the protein CASSFGGAAGYTF.

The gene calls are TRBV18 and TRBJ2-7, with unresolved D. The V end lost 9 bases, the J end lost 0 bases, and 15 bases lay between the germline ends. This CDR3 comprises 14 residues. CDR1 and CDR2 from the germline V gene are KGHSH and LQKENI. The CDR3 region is CASSPVRLSYEQYF. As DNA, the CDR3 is TGTGCCAGTTCCCCGGTACGTCTCTCCTACGAGCAGTACTTC.

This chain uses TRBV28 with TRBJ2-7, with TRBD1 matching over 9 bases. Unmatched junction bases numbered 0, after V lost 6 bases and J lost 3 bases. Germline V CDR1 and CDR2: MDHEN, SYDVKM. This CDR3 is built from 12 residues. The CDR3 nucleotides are TGTGCCAGCAGGGGACAGGGCTACGAGCAGTACTTC. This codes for CASRGQGYEQYF.

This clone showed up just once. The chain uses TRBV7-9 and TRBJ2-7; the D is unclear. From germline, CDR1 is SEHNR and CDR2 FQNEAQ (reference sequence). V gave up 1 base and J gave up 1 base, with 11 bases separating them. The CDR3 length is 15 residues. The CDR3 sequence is CASSLEGRSSYEQYF. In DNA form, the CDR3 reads TGTGCCAGCAGCTTAGAAGGCAGGTCTTCCTACGAGCAGTACTTC.

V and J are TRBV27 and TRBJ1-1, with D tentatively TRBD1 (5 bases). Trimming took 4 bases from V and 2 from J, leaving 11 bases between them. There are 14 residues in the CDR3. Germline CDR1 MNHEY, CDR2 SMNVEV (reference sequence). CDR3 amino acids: CASSSREGNTEAFF. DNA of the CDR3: TGTGCCAGCAGTTCCAGGGAAGGAAACACTGAAGCTTTCTTT.

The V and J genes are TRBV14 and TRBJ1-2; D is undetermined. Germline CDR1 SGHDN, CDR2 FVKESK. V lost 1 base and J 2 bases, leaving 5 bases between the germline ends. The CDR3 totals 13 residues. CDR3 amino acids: CASSQVSNYGYTF. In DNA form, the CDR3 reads TGTGCCAGCAGCCAAGTGTCAAACTATGGCTACACCTTC.

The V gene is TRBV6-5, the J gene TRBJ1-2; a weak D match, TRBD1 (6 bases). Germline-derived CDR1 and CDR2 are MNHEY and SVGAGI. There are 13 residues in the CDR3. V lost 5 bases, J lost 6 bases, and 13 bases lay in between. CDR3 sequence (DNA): TGTGCCAGCAGTGAAACAGGGTTGAATGGCTACACCTTC. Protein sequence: CASSETGLNGYTF.

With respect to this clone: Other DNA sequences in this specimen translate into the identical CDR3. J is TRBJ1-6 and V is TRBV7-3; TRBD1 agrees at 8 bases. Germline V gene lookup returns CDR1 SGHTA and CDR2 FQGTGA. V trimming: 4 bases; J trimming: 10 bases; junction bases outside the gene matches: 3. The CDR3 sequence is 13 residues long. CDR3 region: CASSSGTGSPLHF. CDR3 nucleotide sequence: TGTGCCAGCAGCTCCGGGACAGGATCACCCCTCCACTTT.

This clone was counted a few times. For the CDR3, the DNA is TGTGCCAGCAGCTTCGGGATCTCCTACGAGCAGTACTTC. Translating gives CASSFGISYEQYF. V usage is TRBV5-4 and J usage is TRBJ2-7; weak D call: TRBD2 (5 bases). Trimming left V 2 bases short and J 0 bases short, with 6 bases between. Germline V gene lookup returns CDR1 SGHNT and CDR2 YYREEE (reference sequence). CDR3 length: 13 residues.

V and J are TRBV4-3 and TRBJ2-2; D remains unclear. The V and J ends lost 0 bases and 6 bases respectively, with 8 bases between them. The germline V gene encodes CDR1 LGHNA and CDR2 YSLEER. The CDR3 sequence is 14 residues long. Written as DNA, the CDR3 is TGCGCCAGCAGCCAAGACAGAACCTCCGGGGAGCTGTTTTTT. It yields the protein CASSQDRTSGELFF.

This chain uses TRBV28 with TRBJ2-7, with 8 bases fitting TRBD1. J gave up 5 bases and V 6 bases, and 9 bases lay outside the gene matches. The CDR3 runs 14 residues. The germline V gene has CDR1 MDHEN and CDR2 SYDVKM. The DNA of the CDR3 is TGTGCCAGCAGGATTCCGGGACAGGCCCACGAGCAGTACTTC. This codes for CASRIPGQAHEQYF.

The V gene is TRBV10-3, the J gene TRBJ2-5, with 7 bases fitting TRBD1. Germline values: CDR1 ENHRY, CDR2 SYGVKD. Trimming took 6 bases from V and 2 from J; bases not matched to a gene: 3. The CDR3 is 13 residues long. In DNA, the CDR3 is TGTGCCATCAGACCGGGACAGCAAGAGACCCAGTACTTC. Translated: CAIRPGQQETQYF.

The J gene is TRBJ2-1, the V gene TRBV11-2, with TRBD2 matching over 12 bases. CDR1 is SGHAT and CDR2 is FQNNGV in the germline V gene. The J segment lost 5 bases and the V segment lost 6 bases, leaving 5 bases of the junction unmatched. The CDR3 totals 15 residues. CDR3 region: CASRPTSGGNNEQFF. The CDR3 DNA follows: TGTGCCAGCAGGCCAACTAGCGGGGGGAACAATGAGCAGTTCTTC.

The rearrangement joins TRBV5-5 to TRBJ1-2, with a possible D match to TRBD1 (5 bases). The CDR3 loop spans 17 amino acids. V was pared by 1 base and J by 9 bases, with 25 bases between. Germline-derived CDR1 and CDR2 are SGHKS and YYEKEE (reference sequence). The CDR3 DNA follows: TGTGCCAGCAGCTTGATCTTTGGAACAGGTCTAACTATTAGCTACACCTTC. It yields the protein CASSLIFGTGLTISYTF.

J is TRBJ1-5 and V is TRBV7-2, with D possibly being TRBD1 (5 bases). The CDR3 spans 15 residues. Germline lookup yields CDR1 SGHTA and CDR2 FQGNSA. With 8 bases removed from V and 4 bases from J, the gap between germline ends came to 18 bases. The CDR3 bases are TGTGCCAGCGGTGACGGGCGGGGCCCTAATCAGCCCCAGCATTTT. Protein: CASGDGRGPNQPQHF.

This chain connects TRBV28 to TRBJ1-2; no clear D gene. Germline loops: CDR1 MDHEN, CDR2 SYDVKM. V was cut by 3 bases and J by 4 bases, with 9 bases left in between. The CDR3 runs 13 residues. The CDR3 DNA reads TGTGCCAGCAGTTTCGGTCAGGCCTATGGCTACACCTTC. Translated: CASSFGQAYGYTF.

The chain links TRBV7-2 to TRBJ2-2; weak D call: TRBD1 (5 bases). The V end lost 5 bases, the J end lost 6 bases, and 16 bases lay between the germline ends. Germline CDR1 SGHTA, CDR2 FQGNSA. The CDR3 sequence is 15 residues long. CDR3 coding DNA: TGTGCCAGCAGCCCCACAGGACGGGCCCCCGGGGAGCTGTTTTTT. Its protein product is CASSPTGRAPGELFF.

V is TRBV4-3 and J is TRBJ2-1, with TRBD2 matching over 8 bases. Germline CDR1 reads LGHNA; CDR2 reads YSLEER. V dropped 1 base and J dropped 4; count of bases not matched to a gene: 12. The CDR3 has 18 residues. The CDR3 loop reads CASSQGQGGGLSYNEQFF. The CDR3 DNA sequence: TGCGCCAGCAGCCAAGGTCAGGGCGGGGGGTTATCTTACAATGAGCAGTTCTTC.

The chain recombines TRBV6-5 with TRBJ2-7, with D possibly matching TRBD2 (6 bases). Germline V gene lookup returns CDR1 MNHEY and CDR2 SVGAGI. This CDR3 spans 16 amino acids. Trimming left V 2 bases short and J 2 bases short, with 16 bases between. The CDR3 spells CASSYQGRGFPYEQYF. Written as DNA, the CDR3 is TGTGCCAGCAGTTACCAGGGTCGGGGGTTTCCCTACGAGCAGTACTTC.

The CDR3 loop is CASSLFSGGTGELFF. In DNA form, the CDR3 reads TGTGCCAGCAGCTTATTCAGCGGGGGCACCGGGGAGCTGTTTTTT. The genes are TRBV7-2 and TRBJ2-2, with 8 bases fitting TRBD2. The CDR3 is made up of 15 amino acids. Per germline, CDR1 SGHTA and CDR2 FQGNSA. The V segment lost 2 bases and the J segment 4 bases; nucleotides outside the gene matches: 3.

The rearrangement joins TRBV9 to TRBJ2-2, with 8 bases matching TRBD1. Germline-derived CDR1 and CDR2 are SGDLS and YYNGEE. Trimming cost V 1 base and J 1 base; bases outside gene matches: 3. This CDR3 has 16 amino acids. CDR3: CASSVRQGRNTGELFF. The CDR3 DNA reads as TGTGCCAGCAGCGTAAGACAGGGGCGGAACACCGGGGAGCTGTTTTTT.

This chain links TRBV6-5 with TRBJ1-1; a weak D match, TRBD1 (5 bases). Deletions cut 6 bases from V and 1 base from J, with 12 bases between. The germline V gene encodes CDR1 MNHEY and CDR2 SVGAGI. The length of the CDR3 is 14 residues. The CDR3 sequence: CASSLGGRNTEAFF. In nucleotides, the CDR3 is TGTGCCAGCAGCCTGGGGGGGAGGAACACTGAAGCTTTCTTT.